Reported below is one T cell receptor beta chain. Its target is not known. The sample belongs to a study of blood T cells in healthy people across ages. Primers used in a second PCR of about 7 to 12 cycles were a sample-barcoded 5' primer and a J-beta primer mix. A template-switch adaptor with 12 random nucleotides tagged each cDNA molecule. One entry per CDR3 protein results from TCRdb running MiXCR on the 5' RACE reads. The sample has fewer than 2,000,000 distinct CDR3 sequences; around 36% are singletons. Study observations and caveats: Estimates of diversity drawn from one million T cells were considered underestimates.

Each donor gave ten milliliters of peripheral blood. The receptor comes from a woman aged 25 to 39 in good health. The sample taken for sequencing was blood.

CDR3 sequence (DNA): TGTGCCAGCAGCCCCCTTAACCGCCGGGACACACTAAACTATGGCTACACCTTC. Its translation: CASSPLNRRDTLNYGYTF. This chain links TRBV7-2 with TRBJ1-2, with D maybe TRBD1 (6 bases). The CDR3 consists of 18 residues. Germline values: CDR1 SGHTA, CDR2 FQGNSA. Trimming removed 5 bases from V and 2 bases from J, with 24 bases in between.